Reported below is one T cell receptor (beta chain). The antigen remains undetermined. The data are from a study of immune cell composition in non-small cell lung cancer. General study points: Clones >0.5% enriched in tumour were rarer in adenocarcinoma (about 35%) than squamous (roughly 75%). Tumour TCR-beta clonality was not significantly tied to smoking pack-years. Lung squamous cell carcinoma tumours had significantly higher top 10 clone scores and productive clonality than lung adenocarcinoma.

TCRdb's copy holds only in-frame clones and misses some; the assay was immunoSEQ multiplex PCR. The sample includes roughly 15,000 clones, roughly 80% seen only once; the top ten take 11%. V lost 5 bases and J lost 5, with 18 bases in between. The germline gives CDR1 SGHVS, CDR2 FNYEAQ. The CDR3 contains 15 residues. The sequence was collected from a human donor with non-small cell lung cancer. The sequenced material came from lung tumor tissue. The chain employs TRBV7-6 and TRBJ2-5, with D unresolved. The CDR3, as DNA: TGTGCCAGCAGCGGAAGGGCGGCCCTTTGGGAGACCCAGTACTTC. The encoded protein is CASSGRAALWETQYF. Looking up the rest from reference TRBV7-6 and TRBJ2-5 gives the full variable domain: GAGVSQSPRYKVTKRGQDVALRCDPISGHVSLYWYRQALGQGPEFLTYFNYEAQQDKSGLPNDRFSAERPEGSISTLTIQRTEQRDSAMYRCASSGRAALWETQYFGPGTRLLVL.